This is a list of T cell receptor beta chains from one sample in a study of STAT5B mutations in CD4+ large granular lymphocyte leukemia. Sequencing was performed with immunoSEQ multiplex PCR; in TCRdb, only in-frame clones are kept and a portion is missing. This table has more than 30,000 clones, approximately 88% appearing once. Sequences were obtained from CD4+ T cells from blood buffy coats. Source of these receptors: a human donor in good health. The CDR3 runs from the conserved cysteine through the conserved F or W. The D gene is left open where the match is weak. Some rows have no size entry. The others give once, few or many, or a class for an expanded clone.

j_call | clone_size | d_call | v_call | cdr3_nt | cdr3_aa
TRBJ1-2 | few | . | TRBV29-1 | TGCAGCGTTGAACGCTCGGGTCTTGGCTACACCTTC | CSVERSGLGYTF
TRBJ1-2 | . | . | TRBV5-1 | TGCGCCAGCAGCTTGGAGGCAGCCTCTAACTATGGCTACACCTTC | CASSLEAASNYGYTF
TRBJ2-2 | . | . | TRBV7-2 | TGTGCCAGCAGCTTAGGTCACCCTAGTAACACCGGGGAGCTGTTTTTT | CASSLGHPSNTGELFF
TRBJ2-3 | . | . | TRBV6-1 | TGTGCCAGCAATCCTGGCTGGAGCACAGATACGCAGTATTTT | CASNPGWSTDTQYF
TRBJ2-1 | . | . | TRBV11-2 | TGTGCCAGCAGCTTAAGCGGGTACAATGAGCAGTTCTTC | CASSLSGYNEQFF
TRBJ2-1 | . | TRBD2 | TRBV18 | TGTGCCAGCTCACCTCCCCCTGCCCGGGGACTAGCGGGAGGGACCTTCACCAACAATGAGCAGTTCTTC | CASSPPPARGLAGGTFTNNEQFF
TRBJ2-3 | . | TRBD2 | TRBV6-1 | TGTGCCAGCAGTGATGAGCGGGAGTACACAGATACGCAGTATTTT | CASSDEREYTDTQYF
TRBJ2-7 | few | . | TRBV7-8 | TGTGCCAGCAGCGTTACAGAGTACGAGCAGTACTTC | CASSVTEYEQYF
TRBJ1-1 | . | . | TRBV5-1 | TGCGCCAGCAGCTCGTATGGGGGCATGAACACTGAAGCTTTCTTT | CASSSYGGMNTEAFF
TRBJ1-1 | once | . | TRBV7-2 | TGTGCCAGCAAGAGCAACGACAGGTTGAACACTGAAGCTTTCTTT | CASKSNDRLNTEAFF
TRBJ1-4 | . | . | TRBV27 | TGTGCCAGCAGAGGGACCCTTAGTGAAAAACTGTTTTTT | CASRGTLSEKLFF
TRBJ1-5 | . | . | TRBV6-1 | TGTGCCGCACAACTGGGCGGGGGCAATCAGCCCCAGCATTTT | CAAQLGGGNQPQHF
TRBJ2-7 | once | TRBD1 | TRBV10-3 | TGTGCCATCAGCGAAGGGACAGGGGGAGCCGAGCAGTACTTC | CAISEGTGGAEQYF